Listed below are T cell receptor beta chains from one sample, sequenced in a study of post-analysis software for immune sequencing data. In TCRdb, the PCR reads were re-called with MiXCR into one record per CDR3 protein. The sample lists about half a million distinct CDR3 sequences, around 34% occurring once. The specimen was blood. The origin of the receptors is a girl aged 2 to 17 with multiple sclerosis. The CDR3 runs from the conserved cysteine through the conserved F or W. The D gene is left open where the match is weak.

J gene | D gene | V gene | CDR3 protein
TRBJ1-1 | TRBD1 | TRBV20-1 | CSASPVGGWDTEAFF
NA | NA | TRBV7-6 | CASSLRPEAEQYF
TRBJ2-5 | TRBD2 | TRBV20-1 | CSARSRTSRGGTQYF
TRBJ1-5 | TRBD1 | TRBV4-1 | CASSQVGQGQPQHF
TRBJ2-7 | NA | TRBV7-6 | CASSLAGPREQYF
TRBJ2-4 | TRBD1 | TRBV20-1 | CSAEDRGLLYF
TRBJ2-5 | NA | TRBV24-1 | CATGTSQDQETQYF
TRBJ2-7 | NA | TRBV7-2 | CASSSASGYEQYF
TRBJ2-5 | NA | TRBV5-6 | CASSLHGPGTLGETQYF
TRBJ1-1 | NA | TRBV6-6 | CASSSKTGTGKNTEAFF
TRBJ2-1 | TRBD2 | TRBV3-1 | CASSQGRGIGSEQFF
TRBJ1-4 | NA | TRBV15 | CATSRGEAGAGNEKLFF
TRBJ2-3 | NA | TRBV6-1 | CASRGLLVTDTQYF
TRBJ2-1 | TRBD2 | TRBV3-1 | CASSQDASGGASYNEQFF
TRBJ2-7 | NA | TRBV6-5 | CASNSGGGPLEQYF
TRBJ2-5 | NA | TRBV5-6 | CASSLWETQYF
TRBJ2-5 | NA | TRBV6-5 | CASSPQGIQETQYF
TRBJ2-6 | NA | TRBV18 | CASSPLPDMNSGANVLNF
TRBJ2-1 | TRBD2 | TRBV5-1 | CASSLGTSGGSSYNEQFF